In this sample, the clone carrying this TCR beta chain turned up many times. CDR1 and CDR2 (germline): MNHNS, SASEGT. There are 17 residues in the CDR3. After removal of 1 base from V and 4 bases from J, the junction contained 2 bases not matched to a gene. The method was immunoSEQ multiplex PCR; TCRdb's version includes in-frame clones alone and lacks a portion of them. There are around 700,000 clones in the sample; 73% occur only once, and around 2% lies in the top ten. The record originates from a study of shared clonotypes between healthy human individuals. The V gene is TRBV6-1, the J gene TRBJ2-1; TRBD2 matches 15 bases. The source material was memory CD4+ T cells sorted from blood. Subset reported: CD45RA-negative fraction. The origin of this receptor is a young woman in good health. The CDR3 sequence: CASSEGTSGRVYNEQFF. The DNA of the CDR3 is TGTGCCAGCAGTGAAGGGACTAGCGGGAGGGTTTACAATGAGCAGTTCTTC.